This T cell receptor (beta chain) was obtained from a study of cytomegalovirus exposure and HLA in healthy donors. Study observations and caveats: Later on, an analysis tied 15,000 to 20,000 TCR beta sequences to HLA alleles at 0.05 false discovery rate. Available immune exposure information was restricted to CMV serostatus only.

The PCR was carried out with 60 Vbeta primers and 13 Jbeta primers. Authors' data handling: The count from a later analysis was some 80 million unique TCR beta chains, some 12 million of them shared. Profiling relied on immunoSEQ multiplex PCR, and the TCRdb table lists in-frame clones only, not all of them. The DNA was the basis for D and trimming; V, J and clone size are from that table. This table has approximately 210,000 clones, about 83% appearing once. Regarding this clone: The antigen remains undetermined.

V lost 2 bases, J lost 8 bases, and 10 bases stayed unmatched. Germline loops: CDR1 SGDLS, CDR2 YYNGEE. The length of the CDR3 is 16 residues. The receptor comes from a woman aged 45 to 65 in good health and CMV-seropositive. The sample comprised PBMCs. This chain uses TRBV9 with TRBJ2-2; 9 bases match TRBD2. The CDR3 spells CASSVLRGGEIGELFF. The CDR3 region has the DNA TGTGCCAGCAGCGTCCTCCGCGGGGGGGAAATTGGGGAGCTGTTTTTT.